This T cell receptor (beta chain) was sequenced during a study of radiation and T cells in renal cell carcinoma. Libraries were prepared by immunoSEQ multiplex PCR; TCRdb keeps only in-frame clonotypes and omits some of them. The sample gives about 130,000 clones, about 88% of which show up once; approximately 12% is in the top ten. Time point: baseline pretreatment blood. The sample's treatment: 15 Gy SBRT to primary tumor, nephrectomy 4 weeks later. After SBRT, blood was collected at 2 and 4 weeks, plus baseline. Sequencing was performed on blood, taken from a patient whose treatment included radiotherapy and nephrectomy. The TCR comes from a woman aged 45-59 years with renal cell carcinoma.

CDR3 amino acids: CASTGQDRLAPLHF. The CDR3 DNA reads as TGTGCCAGCACCGGCCAGGACCGTCTCGCGCCCCTCCACTTT. J is TRBJ1-6 and V is TRBV2; D remains unclear. Trimming left V 7 bases short and J 13 bases short, with 20 bases between. Per the germline V gene, CDR1 is SNHLY and CDR2 is FYNNEI. The CDR3 covers 14 residues.